This TCR beta chain was identified during a study of blood T cells in healthy people across ages (dated by TCRdb to the mid-2010s). Broadly, across the study: In model experiments, template switching captured roughly one uniquely barcoded TCR beta cDNA molecule for every two T cells. The study measured age-related changes in TCR beta repertoire diversity using deep sequencing normalized with unique cDNA molecular identifiers. For two donors (one aged 18 to 30 and one aged 80 or older), the study analyzed two additional independent replicas of 1 million unique cDNA reads from the same blood draw. Donors of different ages were randomly distributed across sequencing lanes to avoid experimental bias. Four age groups were formed from the donors: young (average approximately 15 years), middle-aged (around 41), aged (over 55) and long-lived (82).

The receptor library was made with 5' RACE. Instrument used: Illumina HiSeq 2500. A second 7 to 11 cycle PCR used a sample-barcoded 5' primer and a J-beta primer mix. A unique molecular identifier was introduced onto each TCR beta cDNA molecule by a template-switch 5' adaptor carrying 12 random nucleotides. Each sample yielded at least 2.5 million CDR3-containing paired-end reads. All of the RNA was converted into first-strand cDNA using the Mint cDNA synthesis kit, with a TRBC-specific oligonucleotide serving as the primer. Following uracil-DNA glycosylase treatment, all cDNA underwent a first 18-cycle PCR with the universal primers M1SS and BC2_uni_R. The authors' analysis ran thus. For normalization, 1 million high-quality reads were randomly selected from each sample, with every read carrying a distinct molecular identifier. Instead of being binned into consensus sequences, reads that shared molecular identifiers were thrown out. MiTCR, set to a Q25 quality threshold and the strictest error-elimination algorithm, was used for CDR3 identification, clonotype clustering and error correction. A nonparametric unseen species model with Euler transformation was used to estimate lower-bound total TCR beta diversity. TCRdb passed the public sequencing reads through fastp at Q25 and MiXCR, retaining productive beta sequences. Every distinct CDR3 protein forms one entry, paired with its most common genes and DNA. TCRdb, rather than the study authors, made the V and J calls. The sample contains hundreds of thousands of distinct CDR3 sequences, about 55% of them found a single time. Of the sample, roughly two fifths is held by the ten largest clones.

This clonotype has more than one count but fewer than ten. No antigen is known for it. No base-level quality is on record; no much larger clone is a single base apart. Reading from cysteine to phenylalanine, the CDR3 counts 14 amino acids. The kept DNA is CDR3 alone, 42 bases in frame from the first base. General conclusions and limits of the study: Estimates of total diversity based on one million sequenced T cells were regarded as lower bounds and as underestimates. Compared with the aged group, more naive CD4+ T cells, fewer expanded clones and increased TCR diversity were shown by the long-lived group, suggesting age selection. Because profiling used bulk unsorted PBMCs, naive and antigen-experienced compartments could not be compared conclusively. Observed TCR beta diversity correlated strongly with the percentage of naive T cells measured by flow cytometry. Observed TCR beta diversity per million T cells fell roughly linearly with age, and a significant reduction was already apparent by age approximately 40. Donor CMV infection status was unknown, potentially confounding age-related changes in expanded clonotypes.

Donors were around 37 systemically healthy Caucasian individuals from Russia aged 6 to 90 years. Ten milliliters of peripheral blood were drawn from each donor into EDTA-treated Vacutainer tubes. Ficoll-Paque density-gradient centrifugation was used to isolate PBMCs, with at least 6 million obtained per sample. Trizol reagent was used to extract total RNA from the PBMCs, yielding at least 5.5 micrograms per sample. The percentages of naive CD45RAhigh/CD27high T cells were determined by flow cytometry on a PBMC aliquot from every donor. The source of this sequence is an elderly man in good health. The sequence is built from TRBV21-1 and TRBJ2-5; the table calls TRBD1, which could not be checked here. TRBV21-1 is designated a pseudogene. The source material was blood. CDR3 sequence: CASSGQALQETQYF. The sequence in DNA is TGTGCCAGCAGCGGACAGGCTCTACAAGAGACCCAGTACTTC.